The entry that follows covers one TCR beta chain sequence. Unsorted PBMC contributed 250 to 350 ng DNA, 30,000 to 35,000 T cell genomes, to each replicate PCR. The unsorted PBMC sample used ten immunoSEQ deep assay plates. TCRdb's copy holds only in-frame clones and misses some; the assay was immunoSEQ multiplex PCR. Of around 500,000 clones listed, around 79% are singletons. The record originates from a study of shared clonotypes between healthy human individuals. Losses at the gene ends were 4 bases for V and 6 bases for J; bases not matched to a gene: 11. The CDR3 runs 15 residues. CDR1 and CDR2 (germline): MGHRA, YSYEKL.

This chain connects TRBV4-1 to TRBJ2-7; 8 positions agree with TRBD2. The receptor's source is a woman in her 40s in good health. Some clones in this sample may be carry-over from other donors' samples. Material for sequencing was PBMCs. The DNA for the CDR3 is TGCGCCAGCAGCCTAACGGGAGGGCCAGGGGTCGAGCAGTACTTC. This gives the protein CASSLTGGPGVEQYF.